Below, one TCR beta chain is given with its context. Its specificity is unknown. UMI-labeled 5' RACE TRB cDNA libraries were prepared from the cells. TCRdb re-called the 5' RACE reads; every CDR3 protein appears as one record, without DNA. The table lists 55,000 to 70,000 distinct CDR3 sequences, with 0.7% to 0.8% in the top ten. The CD45RO-CCR7+CD27+CD95- phenotype denoted naive CD8+ T cells. The V gene's germline CDR1 is LGHNA and CDR2 YNFKEQ. CDR3 size: 16 residues. This specimen belongs to a study of CXCR3-negative and CXCR3-positive naive CD8 T cells. General study findings and limits: Naive CXCR3-positive and CXCR3-negative cells shared TRBV-TRBJ usage; memory cells diverged. Freshly isolated PBMCs were used in most assays, given partial CXCR3 loss after freezing. Diversity proved comparably high across both naive subsets and much lower in memory CD8+ cells. Hydrophobicity of TRB CDR3s was greater in CXCR3-positive naive cells than in CXCR3-negative naive cells.

The rearrangement joins TRBV4-2 to TRBJ2-7; the D gene TCRdb calls, TRBD1, cannot be checked with no DNA. The sequence derives from a human donor in good health. Some clones in this sample may be carry-over from other donors' samples. The specimen sequenced was naive CXCR3+ CD8+ T cells from blood. Subset defined: CD45RO-CCR7+CD27+CD95- naive CD8+ T cells expressing CXCR3 (TNR3+). The CDR3 sequence: CASSQDTRQGAYEQYF.